These T cell receptor beta chains were read from a single sample in a study of cytomegalovirus exposure and HLA in healthy donors. The data were produced by immunoSEQ multiplex PCR, yet TCRdb's version contains in-frame clones alone and is incomplete. The sample records over 40,000 clones, 77% being singletons. The sample consisted of PBMCs. All receptors derive from a woman aged 40 to 50 in good health and CMV-seropositive. Both conserved end residues are part of each CDR3. Each record gives: clone size, V gene, J gene, CDR3 length, D gene, CDR3 protein, CDR3 DNA. A D gene is named only where the DNA matches it firmly. Size tells how often a clone was seen (once, few, many) or the class of an expanded clone, and some rows leave it out.

clone_size: NA
v_call: TRBV19
j_call: TRBJ2-7
cdr3_length: 13
d_call: NA
cdr3_aa: CASSLSVGGEQYF
cdr3_nt: TGTGCCAGTAGTTTATCGGTCGGGGGAGAGCAGTACTTC

clone_size: NA
v_call: TRBV7-2
j_call: TRBJ1-2
cdr3_length: 13
d_call: NA
cdr3_aa: CASSLGTGRGYTF
cdr3_nt: TGTGCCAGCAGCTTAGGCACAGGGCGGGGCTACACCTTC

clone_size: NA
v_call: TRBV15
j_call: TRBJ2-7
cdr3_length: 14
d_call: NA
cdr3_aa: CATSSRPGDYEQYF
cdr3_nt: TGTGCCACCAGCTCTAGACCCGGGGATTACGAGCAGTACTTC

clone_size: few
v_call: TRBV7-2
j_call: TRBJ1-1
cdr3_length: 14
d_call: NA
cdr3_aa: CASSLDRADTEAFF
cdr3_nt: TGTGCCAGCAGCTTAGACAGGGCGGACACTGAAGCTTTCTTT

clone_size: once
v_call: TRBV7-2
j_call: TRBJ2-5
cdr3_length: 19
d_call: TRBD2
cdr3_aa: CASSLARGAGAQGVETQYF
cdr3_nt: TGTGCCAGCAGCTTAGCGCGCGGAGCGGGGGCCCAAGGGGTAGAGACCCAGTACTTC

clone_size: few
v_call: TRBV2
j_call: TRBJ1-5
cdr3_length: 16
d_call: NA
cdr3_aa: CASSEVWELGNQPQHF
cdr3_nt: TGTGCCAGCAGTGAAGTTTGGGAGTTGGGCAATCAGCCCCAGCATTTT

clone_size: NA
v_call: TRBV27
j_call: TRBJ2-3
cdr3_length: 11
d_call: NA
cdr3_aa: CATYSRLTQYF
cdr3_nt: TGTGCCACCTACAGTAGGCTTACGCAGTATTTT

clone_size: once
v_call: TRBV5-1
j_call: TRBJ2-5
cdr3_length: 13
d_call: TRBD2
cdr3_aa: CASKRGGEETQYF
cdr3_nt: TGCGCCAGCAAGCGGGGGGGGGAAGAGACCCAGTACTTC

clone_size: few
v_call: TRBV15
j_call: TRBJ2-1
cdr3_length: 13
d_call: TRBD2
cdr3_aa: CATGRAGVDEQFF
cdr3_nt: TGTGCCACCGGACGAGCGGGGGTCGATGAGCAGTTCTTC

clone_size: few
v_call: TRBV7-8
j_call: TRBJ2-7
cdr3_length: 12
d_call: NA
cdr3_aa: CASSKLLYEQYF
cdr3_nt: TGTGCCAGCAGCAAACTCCTTTACGAGCAGTACTTC

clone_size: once
v_call: TRBV12-5
j_call: TRBJ1-2
cdr3_length: 17
d_call: NA
cdr3_aa: CASGKGGAGARVYGYTF
cdr3_nt: TGTGCTAGTGGAAAAGGGGGGGCAGGGGCGCGGGTCTATGGCTACACCTTC

clone_size: NA
v_call: TRBV18
j_call: TRBJ1-1
cdr3_length: 15
d_call: NA
cdr3_aa: CASSNHRQGLSEAFF
cdr3_nt: TGTGCCAGCTCAAACCACCGGCAGGGGTTGTCTGAAGCTTTCTTT

clone_size: NA
v_call: TRBV6-1
j_call: TRBJ1-4
cdr3_length: 15
d_call: TRBD1
cdr3_aa: CASSESRQGYEKLFF
cdr3_nt: TGTGCCAGCAGTGAATCAAGACAGGGATATGAAAAACTGTTTTTT

clone_size: NA
v_call: TRBV9
j_call: TRBJ2-2
cdr3_length: 14
d_call: TRBD2
cdr3_aa: CASGASGDLGELFF
cdr3_nt: TGTGCCAGCGGGGCTAGCGGGGATCTCGGGGAGCTGTTTTTT

clone_size: NA
v_call: TRBV25-1
j_call: TRBJ2-7
cdr3_length: 13
d_call: TRBD1
cdr3_aa: CASSGQGVYEQYF
cdr3_nt: TGTGCCAGCTCCGGGCAGGGGGTCTACGAGCAGTACTTC

clone_size: NA
v_call: TRBV4-1
j_call: TRBJ2-2
cdr3_length: 18
d_call: NA
cdr3_aa: CASSQEAPSMLYTGELFF
cdr3_nt: TGCGCCAGCAGCCAAGAAGCCCCCTCTATGTTATACACCGGGGAGCTGTTTTTT

clone_size: NA
v_call: TRBV5-4
j_call: TRBJ2-3
cdr3_length: 14
d_call: TRBD2
cdr3_aa: CASSAGLVPDTQYF
cdr3_nt: TGTGCCAGCAGCGCGGGACTAGTTCCAGATACGCAGTATTTT

clone_size: NA
v_call: TRBV7-9
j_call: TRBJ1-3
cdr3_length: 16
d_call: NA
cdr3_aa: CASSFGARFSGNTIYF
cdr3_nt: TGTGCCAGCAGCTTTGGGGCACGGTTCTCTGGAAACACCATATATTTT

clone_size: NA
v_call: TRBV7-2
j_call: TRBJ2-1
cdr3_length: 16
d_call: TRBD2
cdr3_aa: CASSLTGGSSYNEQFF
cdr3_nt: TGTGCCAGCAGCTTAACGGGGGGGAGCTCCTACAATGAGCAGTTCTTC

clone_size: NA
v_call: TRBV10-3
j_call: TRBJ2-7
cdr3_length: 16
d_call: NA
cdr3_aa: CAISEPLLTDSYEQYF
cdr3_nt: TGTGCCATCAGTGAGCCACTATTGACGGATTCCTACGAGCAGTACTTC

clone_size: NA
v_call: TRBV4-3
j_call: TRBJ1-1
cdr3_length: 14
d_call: TRBD1
cdr3_aa: CASSPGQGLSEAFF
cdr3_nt: TGCGCCAGCAGCCCGGGACAGGGGCTGAGTGAAGCTTTCTTT

clone_size: once
v_call: TRBV27
j_call: TRBJ1-6
cdr3_length: 13
d_call: NA
cdr3_aa: CASSEAGKTPLHF
cdr3_nt: TGTGCCAGCAGCGAAGCGGGGAAAACACCCCTCCACTTT

clone_size: NA
v_call: TRBV4-1
j_call: TRBJ2-2
cdr3_length: 19
d_call: NA
cdr3_aa: CASSQDYGRDTANTGELFF
cdr3_nt: TGCGCCAGCAGCCAAGATTACGGACGGGACACCGCGAACACCGGGGAGCTGTTTTTT

clone_size: NA
v_call: TRBV4-1
j_call: TRBJ1-2
cdr3_length: 15
d_call: NA
cdr3_aa: CASSHSQDINYGYTF
cdr3_nt: TGCGCCAGCAGCCATTCTCAGGACATCAACTATGGCTACACCTTC

clone_size: NA
v_call: TRBV28
j_call: TRBJ1-5
cdr3_length: 15
d_call: NA
cdr3_aa: CASRVRGVYNQPQHF
cdr3_nt: TGTGCCAGCAGGGTGCGGGGGGTGTACAATCAGCCCCAGCATTTT

clone_size: NA
v_call: TRBV6-5
j_call: TRBJ1-2
cdr3_length: 11
d_call: TRBD1
cdr3_aa: CDQTGGNGYTF
cdr3_nt: TGCGACCAGACAGGGGGGAATGGCTACACCTTC

clone_size: NA
v_call: TRBV6-7
j_call: TRBJ2-2
cdr3_length: 14
d_call: NA
cdr3_aa: CATLGTPNTGELFF
cdr3_nt: TGTGCCACACTCGGGACACCTAACACCGGGGAGCTGTTTTTT

clone_size: NA
v_call: TRBV6-6
j_call: TRBJ1-3
cdr3_length: 15
d_call: TRBD1
cdr3_aa: CASSSGQASGNTIYF
cdr3_nt: TGTGCCAGCAGTTCGGGACAGGCGTCTGGAAACACCATATATTTT